Sequencing of this T cell receptor (beta chain) was carried out in a study of patients and donors after allogeneic stem cell transplantation. This clonotype was picked up many times. TCRdb itself ran the RT-PCR reads through MiXCR, one entry per CDR3 protein. The sample lists hundreds of thousands of distinct CDR3 sequences; around 15% were seen once. Trimming cost V 0 bases and J 4 bases; bases outside gene matches: 7. The CDR3 has 15 residues. CDR1 DFQATT and CDR2 SNEGSKA come from the germline V gene (reference sequence). The clonotype comes from a human donor who was either an allogeneic HSCT recipient or a stem cell or donor lymphocyte infusion donor (not recorded which). It is not recorded whose cells these are; they may come from a transplant donor. The rearrangement uses TRBV20-1 and TRBJ2-5, with TRBD2 identical over 8 bases. Sequencing was performed on blood, either unsorted or a sorted T cell fraction (not recorded which). DNA for the CDR3: TGCAGTGCTAGAGACCGGGAGGGCCCCCCAGAGACCCAGTACTTC. Amino acids: CSARDREGPPETQYF.